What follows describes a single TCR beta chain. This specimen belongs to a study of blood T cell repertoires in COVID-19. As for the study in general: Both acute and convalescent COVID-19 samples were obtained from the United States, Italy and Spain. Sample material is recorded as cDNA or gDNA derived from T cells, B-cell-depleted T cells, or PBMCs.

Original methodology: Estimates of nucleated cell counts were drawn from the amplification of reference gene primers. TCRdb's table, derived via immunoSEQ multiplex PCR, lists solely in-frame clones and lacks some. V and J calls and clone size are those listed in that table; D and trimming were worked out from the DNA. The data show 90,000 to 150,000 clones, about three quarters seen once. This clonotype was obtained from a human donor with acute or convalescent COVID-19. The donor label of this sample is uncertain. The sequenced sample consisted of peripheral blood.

The CDR3 DNA reads as TGTGCCAGCAGCCCCCGTTTTATGAACACTGAAGCTTTCTTT. This encodes CASSPRFMNTEAFF. The chain has TRBV13 and TRBJ1-1; D is unclear. The V end lost 5 bases, the J end lost 0 bases, and 10 bases lay between the germline ends. CDR3 length equals 14 residues. Germline CDR1 and CDR2: PRHDT and FYEKMQ (reference sequence).